This section outlines one T cell receptor (beta chain) sequence together with its context. What it recognizes is unknown. A read error may account for a junction end that differs from germline. Naivety among CD8 cells was defined by CD45RO negativity and positive CCR7 selection, thereby excluding terminally differentiated effector memory CD45RA+ cells. Genomic DNA of every subset was divided equally among multiple immunoSEQ plates. Authors' methods: Filtering was not the same, since immunoSEQ gave junction-only sequences without quality scores. The protocol was immunoSEQ multiplex PCR, while the TCRdb copy is restricted to in-frame clones and leaves out a portion. That table is the source of V, J and clone size, and D and trimming were worked out from the DNA. The sample has 760,000 or so clones, 90% to 98% seen once. This record comes from a study of shared clonotypes between healthy human individuals. Whole-study results and caveats: Naive subsets typically showed greater estimated richness than memory subsets. Sequencing depth was predicted to influence how clonotypes are shared among donors.

CDR1 MNHEY and CDR2 SMNVEV come from the germline V gene (reference sequence). The CDR3 spans 12 residues. The chain recombines TRBV27 with TRBJ1-2; the match to TRBD1 covers 10 bases. This sequence was found in a man aged 30-40 years in good health. Material: naive CD8+ T cells sorted from blood. CDR3 sequence: CASRRDRGQVYF. Here the CDR3 DNA reads TGTGCCAGCAGACGGGACAGGGGTCAGGTCTACTTC.